This T cell receptor beta chain was recovered during a study of blood T cell repertoires in COVID-19. About the study: There were acute and convalescent COVID-19 samples, and they came from the United States, Italy and Spain. T cells, B-cell-depleted T cells, or PBMCs provided the cDNA or gDNA that served as material.

The CDR3 spans 16 residues. After removal of 3 bases from V and 0 bases from J, the junction contained 5 bases not matched to a gene. Germline CDR1 LNHDA, CDR2 SQIVND (reference sequence). Per the authors' pipeline: Estimation of nucleated cell counts relied on the amplification of reference gene primers. Produced via immunoSEQ multiplex PCR; TCRdb's table is partial and in-frame only. D and trimming were read from the DNA, whereas the V and J calls and clone size are those reported in that table. The table has approximately 350,000 clones, about 88% seen once. Seattle patients were enrolled while actively infected and followed longitudinally.

The receptor's source is an older woman with COVID-19, enrolled during active disease. The chain is built from TRBV19 and TRBJ1-3, with 7 bases fitting TRBD1. Source material: peripheral blood. The DNA of the CDR3 is TGTGCCAGTAGTATTAGGGGGCAGAGCTCTGGAAACACCATATATTTT. It specifies CASSIRGQSSGNTIYF.